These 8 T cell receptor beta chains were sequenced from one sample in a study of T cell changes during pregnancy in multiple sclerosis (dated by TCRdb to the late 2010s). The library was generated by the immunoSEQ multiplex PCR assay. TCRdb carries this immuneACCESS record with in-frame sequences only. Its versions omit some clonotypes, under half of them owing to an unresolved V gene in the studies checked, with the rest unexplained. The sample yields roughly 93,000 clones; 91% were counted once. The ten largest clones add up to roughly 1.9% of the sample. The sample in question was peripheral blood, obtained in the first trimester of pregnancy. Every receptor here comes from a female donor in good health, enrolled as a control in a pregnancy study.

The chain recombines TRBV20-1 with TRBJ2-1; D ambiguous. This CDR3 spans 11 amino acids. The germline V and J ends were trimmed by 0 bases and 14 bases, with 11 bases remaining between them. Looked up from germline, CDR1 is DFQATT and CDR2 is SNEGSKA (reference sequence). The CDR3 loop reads CSARDYTAKFF. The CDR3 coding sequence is TGCAGTGCTAGAGACTATACAGCCAAGTTCTTC.

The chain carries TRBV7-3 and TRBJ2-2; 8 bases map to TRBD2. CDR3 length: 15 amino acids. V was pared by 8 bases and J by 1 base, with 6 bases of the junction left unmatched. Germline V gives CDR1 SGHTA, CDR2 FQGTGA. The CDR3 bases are TGTGCCAGCCCCTCCGGGGGGGGGAACACCGGGGAGCTGTTTTTT. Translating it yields CASPSGGGNTGELFF.

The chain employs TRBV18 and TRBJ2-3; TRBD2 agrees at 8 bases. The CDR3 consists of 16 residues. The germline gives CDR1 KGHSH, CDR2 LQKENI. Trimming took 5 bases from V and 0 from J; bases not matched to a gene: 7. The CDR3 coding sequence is TGTGCCAGCTCATCCGGGGTAGCGGGGAGCACAGATACGCAGTATTTT. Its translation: CASSSGVAGSTDTQYF.

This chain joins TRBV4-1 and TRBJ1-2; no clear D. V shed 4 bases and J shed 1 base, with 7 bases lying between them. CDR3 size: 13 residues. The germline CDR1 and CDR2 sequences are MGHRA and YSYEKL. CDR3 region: CASSPTGNYGYTF. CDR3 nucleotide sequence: TGCGCCAGCAGCCCGACGGGTAACTATGGCTACACCTTC.

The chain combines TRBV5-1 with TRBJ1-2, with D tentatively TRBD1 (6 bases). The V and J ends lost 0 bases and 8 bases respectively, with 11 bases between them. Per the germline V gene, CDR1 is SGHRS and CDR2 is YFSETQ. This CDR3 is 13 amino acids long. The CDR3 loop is CASSLAGASGYTF. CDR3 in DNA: TGCGCCAGCAGCTTGGCAGGGGCGAGCGGCTACACCTTC.

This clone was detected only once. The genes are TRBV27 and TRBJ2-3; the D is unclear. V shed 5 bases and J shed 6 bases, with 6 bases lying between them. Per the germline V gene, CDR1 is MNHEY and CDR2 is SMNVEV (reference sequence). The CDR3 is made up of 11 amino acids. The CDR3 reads CASSLRDTQYF. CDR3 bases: TGTGCCAGCAGTCTCAGGGATACGCAGTATTTT.

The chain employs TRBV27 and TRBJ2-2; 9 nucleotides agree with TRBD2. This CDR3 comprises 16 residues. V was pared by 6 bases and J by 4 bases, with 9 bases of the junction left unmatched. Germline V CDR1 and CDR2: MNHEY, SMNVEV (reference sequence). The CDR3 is CASRPPGLALTGELFF. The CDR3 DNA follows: TGTGCCAGCAGGCCCCCGGGACTAGCCCTCACCGGGGAGCTGTTTTTT.

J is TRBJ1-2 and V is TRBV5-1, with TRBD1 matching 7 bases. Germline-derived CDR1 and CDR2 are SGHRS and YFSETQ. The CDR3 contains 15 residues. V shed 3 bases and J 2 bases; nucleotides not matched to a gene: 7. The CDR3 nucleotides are TGCGCCAGCAGCTCCTGGACAGGACAAAACTATGGCTACACCTTC. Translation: CASSSWTGQNYGYTF.